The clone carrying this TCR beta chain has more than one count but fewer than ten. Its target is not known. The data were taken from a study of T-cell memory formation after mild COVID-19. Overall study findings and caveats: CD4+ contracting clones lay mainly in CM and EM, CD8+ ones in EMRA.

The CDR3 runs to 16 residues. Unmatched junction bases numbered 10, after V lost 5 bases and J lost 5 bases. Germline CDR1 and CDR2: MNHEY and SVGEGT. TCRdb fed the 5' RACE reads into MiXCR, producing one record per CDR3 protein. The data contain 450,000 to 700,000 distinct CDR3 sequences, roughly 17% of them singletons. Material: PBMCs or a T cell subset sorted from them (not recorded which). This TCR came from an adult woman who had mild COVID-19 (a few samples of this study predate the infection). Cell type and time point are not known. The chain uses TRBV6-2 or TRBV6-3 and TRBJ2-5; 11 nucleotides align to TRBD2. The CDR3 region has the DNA TGTGCCAGCAGTCCGATAGCGGGAGGGCCGGGTGAGACCCAGTACTTC. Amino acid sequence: CASSPIAGGPGETQYF.